The rows below give T cell receptor beta chains drawn from one sample of a study of naive and memory T cell subsets. TCRdb independently ran MiXCR on the UMI-ligation and nested PCR reads; one entry per CDR3 protein. Here the sample spans approximately 140,000 distinct CDR3 sequences, approximately 15% being singletons. Specimen: naive CD4+ T cells from blood. The receptors shown here come from a human donor in good health. Each CDR3 is given with its conserved first and last residue. D genes are given only for firm matches. Rows may omit the clone size; those that give it use once, few, many or a size class.

V gene	clone size	J gene	D gene	CDR3 protein	CDR3 DNA
TRBV5-1	.	TRBJ2-3	TRBD1	CASSLSGTGGAIVTDTQYF	TGCGCCAGCAGCTTGTCAGGGACAGGGGGCGCGATAGTCACAGATACGCAGTATTTT
TRBV7-9	.	TRBJ2-7	TRBD2	CASSLRGLAGGEQYF	TGTGCCAGCAGCTTACGGGGACTAGCGGGAGGCGAGCAGTACTTC
TRBV3-1	.	TRBJ1-1	.	CASSQGVTEAFF	TGTGCCAGCAGCCAGGGGGTGACTGAAGCTTTCTTT
TRBV6-2/TRBV6-3	few	TRBJ2-5	TRBD1	CASSYLRQGRETQYF	TGTGCCAGCAGTTACCTAAGACAGGGACGAGAGACCCAGTACTTC
TRBV3-1	few	TRBJ1-1	.	CASSQGREAFF	TGTGCCAGCAGCCAAGGCAGGGAAGCTTTCTTT
TRBV4-2	few	TRBJ2-6	.	CASSQEYSFSGANVLTF	TGTGCCAGCAGCCAAGAGTATAGCTTCTCTGGGGCCAACGTCCTGACTTTC
TRBV12-5	few	TRBJ2-7	TRBD2	CASGFSGRALEQYF	TGTGCTAGTGGGTTTAGCGGGAGGGCCCTCGAGCAGTACTTC
TRBV2	.	TRBJ2-1	.	CASRWSNGDEQFF	TGTGCCAGCAGATGGAGCAACGGCGATGAGCAGTTCTTC
TRBV20-1	.	TRBJ2-1	TRBD1	CSAKDGDRGYNEQFF	TGCAGTGCTAAAGACGGAGACAGGGGGTACAATGAGCAGTTCTTC
TRBV18	few	TRBJ1-2	TRBD1	CASSPSPTGGYYGYTF	TGTGCCAGCTCACCGAGCCCTACAGGGGGCTACTATGGCTACACCTTC
TRBV7-2	.	TRBJ2-7	TRBD1	CASSFPGQGVYEQYF	TGTGCCAGCAGCTTCCCGGGACAGGGGGTCTACGAGCAGTACTTC
TRBV5-1	few	TRBJ1-1	TRBD1	CASSTPGGQNTEAFF	TGCGCCAGCAGCACCCCAGGGGGCCAGAACACTGAAGCTTTCTTT
TRBV6-1	.	TRBJ2-3	.	CASSESKSDTQYF	TGTGCCAGCAGTGAATCGAAGTCCGATACGCAGTATTTT
TRBV5-1	many	TRBJ2-1	TRBD2	CASSLAISGSGRSYNEQFF	TGCGCCAGCAGCTTGGCCATTTCGGGATCCGGGAGGTCCTACAATGAGCAGTTCTTC
TRBV5-4	few	TRBJ2-5	.	CASSLDIQETQYF	TGTGCCAGCAGCTTGGATATCCAAGAGACCCAGTACTTC
TRBV20-1	.	TRBJ1-1	.	CSATVTGKANTEAFF	TGCAGTGCTACGGTAACAGGGAAAGCGAACACTGAAGCTTTCTTT
TRBV7-2	.	TRBJ2-7	TRBD1	CASSSGQAAYEQYF	TGTGCCAGCAGCTCCGGACAGGCCGCCTACGAGCAGTACTTC
TRBV6-1	many	TRBJ2-7	.	CASSRGSSSYEQYF	TGTGCCAGCAGTAGAGGGTCCAGTTCCTACGAGCAGTACTTC
TRBV7-2	.	TRBJ2-1	.	CASSQTRGSYNEQFF	TGTGCCAGCAGCCAGACAAGGGGCTCCTACAATGAGCAGTTCTTC
TRBV7-9	few	TRBJ2-1	.	CASSPQVLGEQFF	TGTGCCAGCAGCCCACAGGTCCTTGGTGAGCAGTTCTTC
TRBV25-1	few	TRBJ2-6	.	CASSWDGLSGANVLTF	TGTGCCAGCAGTTGGGACGGCCTCTCTGGGGCCAACGTCCTGACTTTC
TRBV28	.	TRBJ2-7	TRBD1	CASIPTGAKSYEQYF	TGTGCCAGCATTCCGACAGGGGCAAAGTCCTACGAGCAGTACTTC
TRBV4-3	few	TRBJ2-5	.	CASSQVQGGAGEEEETQYF	TGCGCCAGCAGCCAAGTTCAAGGGGGCGCAGGGGAGGAGGAAGAGACCCAGTACTTC
TRBV27	.	TRBJ2-5	.	CASSFSETQYF	TGTGCCAGCAGTTTTAGTGAGACCCAGTACTTC
TRBV2	few	TRBJ2-1	.	CASTLSSGGNEQFF	TGTGCCAGCACACTTAGCTCCGGCGGGAATGAGCAGTTCTTC
TRBV6-2/TRBV6-3	few	TRBJ1-2	.	CASSYGRQAYYGYTF	TGTGCCAGCAGTTACGGGCGACAGGCGTACTATGGCTACACCTTC
TRBV20-1	.	TRBJ1-6	TRBD1	CSAPGQHNSPLHF	TGCAGTGCTCCGGGACAGCATAATTCACCCCTCCACTTT
TRBV7-2	once	TRBJ2-7	.	CASSLVSGLGRDEQYF	TGTGCCAGCAGCTTAGTATCGGGACTGGGCCGGGACGAGCAGTACTTC
TRBV7-3	.	TRBJ2-7	TRBD1	CASSSGTGNPYEQYF	TGTGCCAGCAGCTCCGGGACAGGGAACCCCTACGAGCAGTACTTC
TRBV29-1	once	TRBJ2-2	.	CSVEWVPGELFF	TGCAGCGTTGAATGGGTGCCCGGGGAGCTGTTTTTT
TRBV6-6	few	TRBJ1-1	TRBD1	CASSYGRDRNTEAFF	TGTGCCAGCAGTTACGGTCGGGACAGGAACACTGAAGCTTTCTTT
TRBV27	few	TRBJ2-7	TRBD2	CASSLSAGRLYEQYF	TGTGCCAGCAGTTTATCCGCCGGGAGGCTGTACGAGCAGTACTTC
TRBV30	.	TRBJ2-3	.	CAWSRRLSTDTQYF	TGTGCCTGGAGTCGGCGGCTAAGCACAGATACGCAGTATTTT
TRBV29-1	.	TRBJ2-3	.	CSVEGRGMSDTQYF	TGCAGCGTTGAAGGCAGGGGAATGTCAGATACGCAGTATTTT
TRBV4-1	.	TRBJ2-5	.	CASSRILRETQYF	TGCGCCAGCAGCCGGATTCTCCGGGAGACCCAGTACTTC
TRBV12-5	few	TRBJ1-4	TRBD1	CASGLVYLGQGSAKLFF	TGTGCTAGTGGTTTGGTCTACCTGGGACAGGGAAGCGCGAAACTGTTTTTT
TRBV25-1	.	TRBJ2-7	TRBD1	CASSQLKMRGDRYYEQYF	TGTGCCAGCTCCCAATTAAAGATGAGAGGGGACAGATACTACGAGCAGTACTTC
TRBV5-1	many	TRBJ2-3	.	CASSLGGTDTQYF	TGTGCCAGCAGCTTAGGGGGCACAGATACGCAGTATTTT
TRBV20-1	.	TRBJ1-1	.	CSASTGGWNTEAFF	TGCAGTGCTAGTACCGGGGGATGGAACACTGAAGCTTTCTTT
TRBV10-3	.	TRBJ2-1	.	CAIGSSESSYNEQFF	TGTGCCATCGGTTCTAGCGAGAGCTCCTACAATGAGCAGTTCTTC
TRBV6-6	.	TRBJ1-5	.	CASSGHKPGGEPQHF	TGTGCCAGCAGTGGCCACAAACCGGGGGGGGAACCCCAGCATTTT
TRBV7-2	few	TRBJ2-1	.	CASSFRGPGYPYNEQFF	TGTGCCAGCAGCTTTAGGGGTCCAGGGTACCCCTACAATGAGCAGTTCTTC
TRBV4-2	few	TRBJ2-7	TRBD2	CASSQGGTSGNEQYF	TGTGCCAGCAGCCAAGGGGGGACTAGCGGGAACGAGCAGTACTTC
TRBV20-1	.	TRBJ2-6	.	CSGKRESGANVLTF	TGCAGTGGGAAAAGGGAATCTGGGGCCAACGTCCTGACTTTC
TRBV29-1	few	TRBJ2-5	.	CSVVSGSETQYF	TGCAGCGTTGTTTCGGGGAGTGAGACCCAGTACTTC
TRBV20-1	few	TRBJ2-5	TRBD2	CSARIGTSGRQETQYF	TGCAGTGCTAGAATCGGGACTAGCGGGAGACAAGAGACCCAGTACTTC
TRBV6-6	few	TRBJ2-7	TRBD2	CASSTPRGGDSTAREQYF	TGTGCCAGCAGCACCCCGAGGGGAGGGGACTCCACTGCTCGGGAGCAGTACTTC
TRBV19	few	TRBJ2-3	TRBD1	CASSVQGADTQYF	TGTGCCAGCTCAGTGCAGGGGGCAGATACGCAGTATTTT
TRBV7-9	.	TRBJ1-1	.	CASSSVDGDRAKAFF	TGTGCCAGCAGCTCCGTGGACGGAGACAGAGCAAAAGCTTTCTTT
TRBV29-1	.	TRBJ1-5	.	CSVSTDSQNQPQHF	TGCAGCGTATCCACGGACAGTCAGAATCAGCCCCAGCATTTT
TRBV20-1	few	TRBJ2-7	TRBD1	CSAPSDRDTYEQYF	TGCAGTGCTCCTTCGGACAGGGACACTTACGAGCAGTACTTC